Following are 28 T cell receptor beta chains from one sample sequenced in a study of blood T cell repertoires in COVID-19. Sequenced by immunoSEQ multiplex PCR; TCRdb stores in-frame clones only, minus some. The repertoire consists of about 160,000 clones, with about 90% occurring once and the leading ten covering approximately 3.7%. Sequencing was carried out using PBMCs or T cells enriched from blood (not recorded which). These receptors came from a woman aged 40 to 50 who had been exposed to COVID-19.

The chain uses TRBV5-8 and TRBJ1-1, with a tentative D call TRBD1 (6 bases). Germline V gene sequence: CDR1 SGHTS, CDR2 YDEGEE. The V gene lost 4 bases and the J gene lost 10 bases, with 20 bases spanning the gap. CDR3 size: 14 residues. The CDR3 loop reads CASSLEQGLSGAFF. The DNA for the CDR3 is TGTGCCAGCAGCCTGGAACAGGGTTTGTCAGGAGCTTTCTTT.

This chain joins TRBV5-4 and TRBJ2-7, with a weak D call TRBD2 (6 bases). The CDR3 runs 14 residues. The V gene's germline CDR1 is SGHNT and CDR2 YYREEE (reference sequence). The V end was cut by 0 bases, the J end by 1 base, with 8 bases between. The CDR3 DNA reads as TGTGCCAGCAGCTTGGCTGGGAGGTCCTACGAGCAGTACTTC. Translation: CASSLAGRSYEQYF. The complete variable domain, with remaining parts taken from reference TRBV5-4 and TRBJ2-7, reads ETGVTQSPTHLIKTRGQQVTLRCSSQSGHNTVSWYQQALGQGPQFIFQYYREEENGRGNFPPRFSGLQFPNYSSELNVNALELDDSALYLCASSLAGRSYEQYFGPGTRLTVT.

The chain uses TRBV25-1 and TRBJ1-1, with D unresolved. The CDR3 is 12 residues long. Trimming removed 5 bases from V and 1 base from J, with 5 bases in between. Germline V CDR1 and CDR2: MGHDK, SYGVNS. The chain's CDR3 is CASSPTNTEAFF. The CDR3 DNA is TGTGCCAGCAGTCCTACGAACACTGAAGCTTTCTTT.

The chain couples TRBV25-1 to TRBJ2-5; 9 bases are a match to TRBD1. Losses at the gene ends were 6 bases for V and 4 bases for J; bases not matched to a gene: 9. The CDR3 loop spans 15 amino acids. Per the germline V gene, CDR1 is MGHDK and CDR2 is SYGVNS. The CDR3 here is CASSETGTGRETQYF. In DNA, the CDR3 is TGTGCCAGCAGCGAAACCGGGACAGGGAGAGAGACCCAGTACTTC.

This chain links TRBV5-1 with TRBJ2-2, with TRBD2 matching 11 bases. Unmatched junction bases numbered 5, after V lost 3 bases and J lost 7 bases. The germline gives CDR1 SGHRS, CDR2 YFSETQ. This CDR3 region has 15 residues. The CDR3 reads CASSSTSGKDGELFF. As DNA, the CDR3 is TGCGCCAGCAGCTCGACTAGCGGGAAGGACGGGGAGCTGTTTTTT.

The chain recombines TRBV6-5 with TRBJ1-1; 8 bases map to TRBD1. This CDR3 is built from 14 residues. Germline CDR1 MNHEY, CDR2 SVGAGI. V dropped 7 bases and J dropped 0; count of bases not matched to a gene: 4. Here the CDR3 reads CASTRTGMNTEAFF. The CDR3 nucleotides read TGTGCCAGCACCCGGACAGGGATGAACACTGAAGCTTTCTTT.

The rearrangement links TRBV7-6 to TRBJ1-3; D is ambiguous. Trimming stripped 2 bases from V and 2 bases from J, with 7 bases between. The CDR3 extends over 14 amino acids. Germline V gene lookup returns CDR1 SGHVS and CDR2 FNYEAQ. The CDR3, as DNA: TGTGCCAGCAGCTTATTGGGCCCTGGAAACACCATATATTTT. It codes for CASSLLGPGNTIYF.

This clone appeared a few times. The chain combines TRBV11-2 with TRBJ2-1; 8 nucleotides align to TRBD2. Germline CDR1 reads SGHAT; CDR2 reads FQNNGV. The CDR3 runs 16 residues. The V and J ends lost 5 bases and 7 bases, in that order; junction bases with no gene match: 13. CDR3: CASSQKAGDAGNEQFF. The CDR3 DNA sequence: TGTGCCAGCAGCCAAAAAGCGGGAGACGCAGGGAATGAGCAGTTCTTC.

The chain combines TRBV27 with TRBJ2-2, with D possibly being TRBD1 (6 bases). CDR1 MNHEY and CDR2 SMNVEV come from the germline V gene (reference sequence). CDR3 size: 14 residues. V shed 5 bases and J shed 4 bases, with 11 bases lying between them. Here the CDR3 reads CASSIYRATGELFF. In DNA, the CDR3 is TGTGCCAGCAGTATCTACAGGGCCACCGGGGAGCTGTTTTTT.

The chain carries TRBV4-3 and TRBJ2-1; tentatively, D is TRBD2 (6 bases). Germline assignment: CDR1 LGHNA and CDR2 YSLEER. Deletions cut 1 base from V and 8 bases from J, with 27 bases between. CDR3 length equals 19 residues. The CDR3 DNA follows: TGCGCCAGCAGCCAAGGTTTGAGTTTCGCACCGGGGAGCGGGTATGAGCAGTTCTTC. It is translated as CASSQGLSFAPGSGYEQFF.

The CDR3 reads CASSVGHGKETQYF. The CDR3 region has the DNA TGTGCCAGCAGCGTGGGACACGGAAAAGAGACCCAGTACTTC. V gene TRBV9 combines with J gene TRBJ2-5, with D possibly being TRBD1 (6 bases). The CDR3 has 14 amino acids. The V and J ends lost 2 bases and 3 bases respectively, with 11 bases between them. The V gene's germline CDR1 is SGDLS and CDR2 YYNGEE.

V usage is TRBV3-1 (or the pseudogene TRBV3-2) and J usage is TRBJ2-5; D call uncertain. The CDR3 has 13 amino acids. The V end was cut by 1 base, the J end by 1 base, with 4 bases between. The germline CDR1 and CDR2 sequences are LGHDT and YNNKEL (reference sequence). The CDR3 here is CASSQAGQETQYF. CDR3 nucleotide sequence: TGTGCCAGCAGCCAAGCCGGCCAAGAGACCCAGTACTTC.

The V call is TRBV20-1, the J call TRBJ1-2; D may be TRBD1 (5 bases). V was cut by 7 bases and J by 4 bases, with 10 bases left in between. This CDR3 has 11 amino acids. Germline CDR1 reads DFQATT; CDR2 reads SNEGSKA (reference sequence). CDR3 sequence (DNA): TGCAGTGGACAGTTCCTCTATGGCTACACCTTC. Amino acids: CSGQFLYGYTF.

This chain links TRBV28 with TRBJ1-6; TRBD1 aligns across 7 bases. This CDR3 has 14 residues. Germline loops: CDR1 MDHEN, CDR2 SYDVKM. The V segment lost 5 bases and the J segment 7 bases; nucleotides outside the gene matches: 5. CDR3 DNA: TGTGCCAGCAGTCTAAGGGGGCTGAATTCACCCCTCCACTTT. It is translated as CASSLRGLNSPLHF.

The chain has TRBV6-5 and TRBJ2-7; TRBD1 aligns across 8 bases. Losses at the gene ends were 8 bases for V and 3 bases for J; bases not matched to a gene: 6. This CDR3 region has 13 residues. Germline assignment: CDR1 MNHEY and CDR2 SVGAGI. In nucleotides, the CDR3 is TGTGCCAGCGGAGGGACAGGTGACTACGAGCAGTACTTC. It is translated as CASGGTGDYEQYF.

The V gene is TRBV5-4, the J gene TRBJ1-1, with TRBD1 identical over 7 bases. V lost 0 bases, J lost 0 bases, and 5 bases stayed unmatched. Germline V lookup: CDR1 SGHNT, CDR2 YYREEE (reference sequence). The CDR3 extends over 16 amino acids. In DNA form, the CDR3 reads TGTGCCAGCAGCTTGGAGGTTACAGGGGTGAACACTGAAGCTTTCTTT. It encodes CASSLEVTGVNTEAFF.

The chain carries TRBV5-1 and TRBJ1-1; TRBD1 is a possible D gene (5 bases). Germline CDR1 reads SGHRS; CDR2 reads YFSETQ. CDR3 size: 13 residues. V shed 2 bases and J shed 8 bases, with 13 bases lying between them. The CDR3 DNA sequence: TGCGCCAGCAGCTTCAGTTGGGGGGTCGAAGCTTTCTTT. Protein sequence: CASSFSWGVEAFF.

The chain joins TRBV6-5 to TRBJ2-7; unclear D gene. The CDR3 contains 11 residues. The germline CDR1 and CDR2 sequences are MNHEY and SVGAGI. V was cut by 7 bases and J by 6 bases, with 10 bases left in between. This CDR3 reads CASTSRSEQYF. CDR3 bases: TGTGCCAGCACCTCTAGGTCCGAGCAGTACTTC.

This clone appeared a few times. The chain is built from TRBV5-1 and TRBJ2-1; 7 bases match TRBD1. The CDR3 sequence is 16 residues long. Germline loops: CDR1 SGHRS, CDR2 YFSETQ. Trimming removed 0 bases from V and 10 bases from J; junction bases left unmatched: 13. This CDR3 is CASSLGQGPFRVEQFF. The CDR3, as DNA: TGCGCCAGCAGCTTGGGACAGGGCCCTTTTCGTGTGGAGCAGTTCTTC.

The chain employs TRBV27 and TRBJ1-5; possibly TRBD1 for D (6 bases). V lost 3 bases, J lost 6 bases, and 15 bases lay in between. Germline V CDR1 and CDR2: MNHEY, SMNVEV (reference sequence). The CDR3 extends over 15 amino acids. The CDR3 protein is CASSFSGGLSQPQHF. CDR3 DNA sequence: TGTGCCAGCAGTTTTTCTGGGGGCTTGAGTCAGCCCCAGCATTTT.

V usage is TRBV12-5 and J usage is TRBJ1-6, with a weak D call TRBD1 (5 bases). Deletions cut 2 bases from V and 4 bases from J, with 21 bases between. CDR1 and CDR2 from the germline V gene are LGHNT and FRNRAP. The CDR3 is made up of 19 amino acids. For the CDR3, the DNA is TGTGCTAGTGGTTTGTGGGGGGTCTCATACCTGACATATAATTCACCCCTCCACTTT. This encodes CASGLWGVSYLTYNSPLHF.

The rearrangement joins TRBV13 to TRBJ1-1; tentative D call: TRBD1 (6 bases). V lost 5 bases to trimming and J lost 2 bases, with 15 bases between them. Germline-derived CDR1 and CDR2 are PRHDT and FYEKMQ (reference sequence). This CDR3 is 15 amino acids long. As DNA, the CDR3 is TGTGCCAGCAGCAAAACCGGGACACCAAACACTGAAGCTTTCTTT. This codes for CASSKTGTPNTEAFF.

V is TRBV27 and J is TRBJ1-1, with 8 bases fitting TRBD1. CDR1 MNHEY and CDR2 SMNVEV come from the germline V gene (reference sequence). Unmatched junction bases numbered 9, after V lost 5 bases and J lost 4 bases. This CDR3 comprises 15 residues. Here the CDR3 DNA reads TGTGCCAGCAGTCCCCGACAGGGGAGGACCACTGAAGCTTTCTTT. Protein product: CASSPRQGRTTEAFF.

This clone was picked up one time. The same CDR3 is also encoded by other DNA sequences in this sample. The chain joins TRBV5-1 to TRBJ1-2; possible D gene TRBD1, 5 bases. V lost 4 bases, J lost 5 bases, and 9 bases lay in between. Germline CDR1 and CDR2: SGHRS and YFSETQ. The CDR3 consists of 12 residues. The CDR3: CASSLDRYGYTF. In nucleotides, the CDR3 is TGCGCCAGCAGCCTCGACAGATATGGCTACACCTTC.

The rearrangement uses TRBV27 and TRBJ1-6; possible D gene TRBD1, 6 bases. This CDR3 is built from 17 residues. V shed 5 bases and J shed 0 bases, with 14 bases lying between them. The germline V gene encodes CDR1 MNHEY and CDR2 SMNVEV (reference sequence). The CDR3 region is CASSPATGFSYNSPLHF. Here the CDR3 DNA reads TGTGCCAGCAGTCCCGCGACAGGTTTCTCCTATAATTCACCCCTCCACTTT.

The J gene is TRBJ2-7, the V gene TRBV5-1, with 11 bases identical to TRBD1. The germline gives CDR1 SGHRS, CDR2 YFSETQ. Trimming removed 4 bases from V and 10 bases from J; junction bases left unmatched: 10. The CDR3 totals 14 residues. The CDR3 loop reads CASSPRDRGFGQYF. In DNA form, the CDR3 reads TGCGCCAGCAGCCCGCGGGACAGGGGGTTCGGTCAGTACTTC.

The chain recombines TRBV6-4 with TRBJ2-3, with 10 bases identical to TRBD2. The CDR3 extends over 19 amino acids. The germline gives CDR1 MRHNA, CDR2 SNTAGT. Losses at the gene ends were 4 bases for V and 0 bases for J; bases not matched to a gene: 13. This CDR3 reads CASSGRNFSGGLSTDTQYF. The CDR3 nucleotides read TGTGCCAGCAGTGGGAGGAACTTTAGCGGGGGGCTAAGCACAGATACGCAGTATTTT.

V gene TRBV7-2 combines with J gene TRBJ1-2, with TRBD1 matching over 9 bases. V gave up 5 bases and J gave up 5 bases; unmatched junction bases: 12. Germline CDR1 and CDR2: SGHTA and FQGNSA. The CDR3 consists of 16 residues. The CDR3 nucleotides read TGTGCCAGCAGCGGGAGGGTAGGGACAGGGATTTATGGCTACACCTTC. This encodes CASSGRVGTGIYGYTF.